The 18 T cell receptor beta chains below were found in one sample sequenced in a study of PD-1 blockade in classical Hodgkin lymphoma (dated by TCRdb to about 2020). Library creation used the immunoSEQ multiplex PCR assay. TCRdb holds this immuneACCESS table with in-frame rearrangements only. Some clones are missing; in checked studies, unresolved V genes explain under half, and the rest has no known cause. Counted in this sample were about 27,000 clones; around nine tenths of them appeared once. The ten largest clones add up to 5.5% to 8.5% of the sample. The intended sense of this specimen's time point label: cycle 1 day 1 (C1D1), immediately before nivolumab initiation. Every trial patient had relapsed following autologous stem cell transplantation, and prior brentuximab vedotin exposure was what differed among cohorts A, B and C. CD8+ T cells were purified from thawed PBMCs by magnetic negative selection with a Miltenyi CD8+ T cell isolation kit.

The sample was CD8+ T cells from blood, taken at baseline. These receptors all come from a human donor with classical Hodgkin lymphoma.

This clone has just one count. This chain links TRBV19 with TRBJ2-1; tentative D call: TRBD2 (5 bases). Germline-derived CDR1 and CDR2 are LNHDA and SQIVND (reference sequence). The CDR3 extends over 11 amino acids. The V gene lost 6 bases and the J gene lost 12 bases, with 12 bases spanning the gap. The CDR3 DNA reads as TGTGCCAGTAGCGTACTAGGGATGCAGTTCTTC. It encodes CASSVLGMQFF.

The V call is TRBV15, the J call TRBJ2-1, with 7 bases matching TRBD2. Per the germline V gene, CDR1 is LNHNV and CDR2 is YYDKDF (reference sequence). CDR3 length: 14 amino acids. J gave up 1 base and V 9 bases, and 6 bases lay outside the gene matches. CDR3 loop: CATSGTWSYNEQFF. The DNA for the CDR3 is TGTGCCACGAGCGGGACCTGGTCCTACAATGAGCAGTTCTTC.

V gene TRBV19 combines with J gene TRBJ1-5; D may be TRBD1 (5 bases). V was pared by 6 bases and J by 2 bases, with 14 bases between. This CDR3 comprises 15 residues. From germline, CDR1 is LNHDA and CDR2 SQIVND (reference sequence). In nucleotides, the CDR3 is TGTGCCAGTAGCCCGCAGGGAGGAGGCAATCAGCCCCAGCATTTT. Protein product: CASSPQGGGNQPQHF.

This chain uses TRBV15 with TRBJ1-2, with TRBD1 matching over 9 bases. CDR1 and CDR2 from the germline V gene are LNHNV and YYDKDF (reference sequence). Trimming removed 3 bases from V and 8 bases from J; junction bases left unmatched: 13. There are 16 residues in the CDR3. The CDR3 here is CATSRDRGSGFDGYTF. CDR3 DNA: TGTGCCACCAGCAGGGACAGGGGCTCGGGGTTTGACGGCTACACCTTC.

This clone was seen more than once but under ten times. The J gene is TRBJ2-1, the V gene TRBV6-5, with no clear D. CDR1 MNHEY and CDR2 SVGAGI come from the germline V gene. This CDR3 spans 11 amino acids. V dropped 5 bases and J dropped 10 bases, with 9 bases sitting between them. The CDR3, as DNA: TGTGCCAGCAGTATAGCAGAGGAGCAGTTCTTC. Its translation is CASSIAEEQFF.

J is TRBJ2-7 and V is TRBV5-6, with a possible D match to TRBD2 (7 bases). Trimming cost V 0 bases and J 7 bases, with 11 bases left between them. The CDR3 totals 13 residues. In germline, CDR1 is SGHDT, CDR2 YYEEEE. This CDR3 reads CASSLDRDYEQYF. CDR3 nucleotide sequence: TGTGCCAGCAGCTTGGACAGGGACTATGAGCAGTACTTC.

This rearrangement joins TRBV7-9 to TRBJ2-4, with D perhaps matching TRBD2 (5 bases). This CDR3 has 16 amino acids. In germline, CDR1 is SEHNR, CDR2 FQNEAQ (reference sequence). Trimming removed 5 bases from V and 0 bases from J, with 14 bases in between. The CDR3 loop is CASSRSSGLAKNIQYF. The DNA of the CDR3 is TGTGCCAGCAGCCGTTCATCAGGACTAGCCAAAAACATTCAGTACTTC.

The chain carries TRBV5-5 and TRBJ1-3, with unresolved D. The germline V gene encodes CDR1 SGHKS and CDR2 YYEKEE (reference sequence). Trimming removed 6 bases from V and 3 bases from J, with 7 bases in between. This CDR3 is 12 amino acids long. The DNA of the CDR3 is TGTGCCAGCACCTACAATGGAAACACCATATATTTT. Protein product: CASTYNGNTIYF. Together with reference TRBV5-5 and TRBJ1-3, the CDR3 gives the full variable domain: DAGVTQSPTHLIKTRGQQVTLRCSPISGHKSVSWYQQVLGQGPQFIFQYYEKEERGRGNFPDRFSARQFPNYSSELNVNALLLGDSALYLCASTYNGNTIYFGEGSWLTVV.

This CDR3 reads CASSPTDFEYGYTF. The CDR3 DNA is TGTGCCAGTAGCCCGACCGACTTTGAGTATGGCTACACCTTC. The V call is TRBV19, the J call TRBJ1-2; no clear D gene. Looked up from germline, CDR1 is LNHDA and CDR2 is SQIVND (reference sequence). The length of the CDR3 is 14 residues. Trimming left V 6 bases short and J 5 bases short, with 16 bases between. Full variable domain (remainder filled in from reference TRBV19 and TRBJ1-2): DGGITQSPKYLFRKEGQNVTLSCEQNLNHDAMYWYRQDPGQGLRLIYYSQIVNDFQKGDIAEGYSVSREKKESFPLTVTSAQKNPTAFYLCASSPTDFEYGYTFGSGTRLTVV.

The chain has TRBV28 and TRBJ2-3, with 12 bases identical to TRBD2. The CDR3 totals 19 residues. V lost 2 bases to trimming and J lost 0 bases; unmatched junction nucleotides: 9. Germline lookup yields CDR1 MDHEN and CDR2 SYDVKM. The DNA of the CDR3 is TGTGCCAGCAGTTTACTTACTAGCGGGAGGTTGAGTAGCACAGATACGCAGTATTTT. Protein sequence: CASSLLTSGRLSSTDTQYF.

The V call is TRBV7-2, the J call TRBJ2-3, with TRBD2 matching 12 bases. Per germline, CDR1 SGHTA and CDR2 FQGNSA. There are 15 residues in the CDR3. V trimming: 3 bases; J trimming: 4 bases; junction bases outside the gene matches: 2. Here the CDR3 reads CASSFSSGRADTQYF. The CDR3 DNA is TGTGCCAGCAGCTTTTCTAGCGGGAGGGCAGATACGCAGTATTTT.

The rearrangement links TRBV15 to TRBJ2-7, with 7 bases identical to TRBD2. This CDR3 is built from 14 residues. V lost 1 base and J lost 0; bases outside the gene matches: 0. CDR1 and CDR2 (germline): LNHNV, YYDKDF (reference sequence). The CDR3: CATSRGGGSYEQYF. CDR3 coding DNA: TGTGCCACCAGCAGAGGGGGGGGCTCCTACGAGCAGTACTTC.

J is TRBJ2-7 and V is TRBV27, with 9 bases aligning to TRBD1. The ends lost 5 bases at V and 3 bases at J; junction bases unmatched: 5. From germline, CDR1 is MNHEY and CDR2 SMNVEV (reference sequence). The CDR3 totals 14 residues. The CDR3 DNA is TGTGCCAGCAGTCGGGGGACAGGGAGCTACGAGCAGTACTTC. Amino acids: CASSRGTGSYEQYF.

The chain recombines TRBV6-4 with TRBJ2-7, with D unclear. V lost 10 bases and J lost 0, with 10 bases in between. Germline V lookup: CDR1 MRHNA, CDR2 SNTAGT. The CDR3 loop spans 12 amino acids. The DNA of the CDR3 is TGTGCCACCCCCGGTCGCTCCTACGAGCAGTACTTC. Protein: CATPGRSYEQYF.

A single count supports this clone. The chain has TRBV11-2 and TRBJ1-4; D is unresolved. The CDR3 has 12 amino acids. Germline assignment: CDR1 SGHAT and CDR2 FQNNGV. The V end lost 5 bases, the J end lost 8 bases, and 9 bases lay between the germline ends. CDR3 in amino acids: CASSLSGEKLFF. The CDR3, as DNA: TGTGCCAGCAGCCTCTCCGGGGAAAAACTGTTTTTT.

This sequence joins TRBV19 and TRBJ2-7, with unresolved D. Germline V CDR1 and CDR2: LNHDA, SQIVND (reference sequence). Deletions cut 5 bases from V and 6 bases from J, with 11 bases between. This CDR3 contains 12 residues. DNA for the CDR3: TGTGCCAGTAGTGGAGAGGCATCCGAGCAGTACTTC. Amino acid sequence: CASSGEASEQYF.

The chain uses TRBV21-1 and TRBJ2-3; TRBD2 is the table's D call and was not checked against the DNA. TRBV21-1 is designated a pseudogene. The CDR3 is 14 amino acids. CDR3: CASSDRRDSDTQYF. The DNA for the CDR3 is TGTGCCAGCAGCGACCGACGGGACTCAGATACGCAGTATTTT.

The CDR3 nucleotides are TGTGCCAGCAGCCCCCGAGACAGGGGCTACGAGCAGTACTTC. As protein: CASSPRDRGYEQYF. V and J are TRBV7-9 and TRBJ2-7; 8 bases are a match to TRBD1. V lost 5 bases, J lost 3 bases, and 6 bases stayed unmatched. The CDR3 spans 14 residues. Germline CDR1 is SEHNR and CDR2 is FQNEAQ (reference sequence).